What follows are 7 T cell receptor beta chains derived from one specimen sequenced in a study of control samples from healthy donors and cancer patients. Produced via immunoSEQ multiplex PCR; TCRdb's table is partial and in-frame only. The table shows some 19,000 clones, with 80% to 85% occurring only once. Material: PBMCs. All receptors derive from a man aged 60 to 75 with colorectal cancer.

The chain uses TRBV19 and TRBJ1-2; the match to TRBD1 covers 12 bases. Trimming removed 7 bases from V and 5 bases from J; junction bases left unmatched: 8. Per the germline V gene, CDR1 is LNHDA and CDR2 is SQIVND (reference sequence). The CDR3 has 15 amino acids. Here the CDR3 reads CASTTGTGGKYGYTF. CDR3 coding DNA: TGTGCCAGTACTACCGGGACAGGGGGCAAATATGGCTACACCTTC.

This clone was counted a few times. The chain links TRBV15 to TRBJ2-7, with unresolved D. In germline, CDR1 is LNHNV, CDR2 YYDKDF (reference sequence). The CDR3 extends over 13 amino acids. Trimming took off 2 bases at V and 3 bases at J, with 8 bases between the two ends. CDR3 protein: CATSRHVDYEQYF. CDR3 bases: TGTGCCACCAGCAGACATGTAGACTACGAGCAGTACTTC.

This rearrangement joins TRBV6-1 to TRBJ2-4, with 9 bases aligning to TRBD1. The CDR3 extends over 17 amino acids. The germline gives CDR1 MNHNS, CDR2 SASEGT. Trimming cost V 4 bases and J 2 bases; bases outside gene matches: 9. CDR3 coding DNA: TGTGCCAGCAGTGGGGGGACAGGGTCTTTGACCAAAAACATTCAGTACTTC. This encodes CASSGGTGSLTKNIQYF.

On this clone: At one end the junction does not follow the germline gene, possibly because of a read error. CDR3 sequence: CASSYSGSNNEQFF. The CDR3, as DNA: TGTGCCAGCAGTTACTCTGGCTCCAACAATGAGCAGTTCTTC. The genes are TRBV6-5 and TRBJ2-1; no firm D call. The V gene's germline CDR1 is MNHEY and CDR2 SVGAGI. The CDR3 has 14 residues.

The chain recombines TRBV6-6 with TRBJ2-2; D not certain. This CDR3 contains 13 residues. Between the trimmed V and J ends, which lost 4 bases and 2 bases, there was a span of 5 bases. Germline CDR1 and CDR2: MNHNY and SVGAGI (reference sequence). The CDR3, as DNA: TGTGCCAGCAGTTGGGGAAACACCGGGGAGCTGTTTTTT. This sequence encodes CASSWGNTGELFF.

V usage is TRBV9 and J usage is TRBJ1-1; 9 bases line up with TRBD1. Trimming took 3 bases from V and 6 from J; bases not matched to a gene: 9. This CDR3 contains 15 residues. Germline V gene data show CDR1 as SGDLS and CDR2 as YYNGEE. CDR3 region: CASSAFSGQGSEAFF. The CDR3 DNA reads as TGTGCCAGCAGCGCCTTCTCGGGACAGGGTTCTGAAGCTTTCTTT.

This clone was observed a handful of times. Written as DNA, the CDR3 is TGTGCCAGCAGTTTAGGGACTACAACCGGGGAGCTGTTTTTT. Its translation: CASSLGTTTGELFF. The chain has TRBV27 and TRBJ2-2, with 7 positions matching TRBD2. Germline loops: CDR1 MNHEY, CDR2 SMNVEV (reference sequence). With V trimmed by 2 bases and J by 5 bases, 2 bases remained unmatched. This CDR3 region has 14 residues.